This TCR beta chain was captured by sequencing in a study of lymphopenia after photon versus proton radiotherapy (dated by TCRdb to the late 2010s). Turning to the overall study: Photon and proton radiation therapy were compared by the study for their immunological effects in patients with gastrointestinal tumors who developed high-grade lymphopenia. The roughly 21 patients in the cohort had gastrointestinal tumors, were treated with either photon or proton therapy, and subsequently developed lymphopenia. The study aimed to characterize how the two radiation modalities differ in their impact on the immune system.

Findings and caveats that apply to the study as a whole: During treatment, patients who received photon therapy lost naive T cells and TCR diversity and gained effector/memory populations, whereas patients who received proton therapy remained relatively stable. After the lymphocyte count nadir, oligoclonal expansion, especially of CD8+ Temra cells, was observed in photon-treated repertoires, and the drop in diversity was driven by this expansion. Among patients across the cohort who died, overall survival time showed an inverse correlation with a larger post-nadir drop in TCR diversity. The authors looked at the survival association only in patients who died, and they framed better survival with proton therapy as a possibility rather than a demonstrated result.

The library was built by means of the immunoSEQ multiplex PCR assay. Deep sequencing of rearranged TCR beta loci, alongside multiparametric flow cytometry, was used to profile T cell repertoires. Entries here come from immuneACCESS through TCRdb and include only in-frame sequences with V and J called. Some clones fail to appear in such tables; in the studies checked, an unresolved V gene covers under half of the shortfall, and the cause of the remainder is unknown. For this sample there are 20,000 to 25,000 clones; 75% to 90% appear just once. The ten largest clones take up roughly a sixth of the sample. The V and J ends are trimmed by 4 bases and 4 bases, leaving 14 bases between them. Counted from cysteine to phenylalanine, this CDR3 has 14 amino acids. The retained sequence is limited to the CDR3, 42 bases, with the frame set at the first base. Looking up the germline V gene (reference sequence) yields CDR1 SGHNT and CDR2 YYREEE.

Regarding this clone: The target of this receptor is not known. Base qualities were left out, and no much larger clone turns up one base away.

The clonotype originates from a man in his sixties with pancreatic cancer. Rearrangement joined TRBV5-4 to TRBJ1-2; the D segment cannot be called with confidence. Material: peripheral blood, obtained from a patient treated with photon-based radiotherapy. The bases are TGTGCCAGCAGCCCCCCCACCTCCAGCTATGGCTACACCTTC. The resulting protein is CASSPPTSSYGYTF.